This T cell receptor (beta chain) derives from a study of cytotoxic CD8 clonotypes in ibrutinib-treated CLL. Notes on this clone: The antigen is unknown.

Study-wide points: An increase in clonality occurred at ibrutinib response, followed by a return toward baseline at progression.

Here immunoSEQ multiplex PCR was the method, and the copy in TCRdb shows in-frame clones only, minus some. The table records about 330,000 clones, roughly 70% of them present only once. V dropped 1 base and J dropped 3; count of bases not matched to a gene: 3. The germline V gene encodes CDR1 MGHRA and CDR2 YSYEKL. The CDR3 covers 15 residues. This clonotype originated in a human donor with chronic lymphocytic leukemia. The V and J genes are TRBV4-1 and TRBJ2-4; 7 bases map to TRBD2. This specimen consisted of PBMCs, obtained after 36 months of ibrutinib treatment. In nucleotides, the CDR3 is TGCGCCAGCAGCCAAGCTCCTAGCGGCAAAAACATTCAGTACTTC. Its protein is CASSQAPSGKNIQYF.